Reported below is one T cell receptor beta chain. Antigen: not known. TRB amplification used 250 ng of peripheral blood genomic DNA. The sample is drawn from a study of T cell clusters in autoimmune cytopenias. Study background: The median distinct TRB clonotype count was approximately 2,500 per sample, from a median around 50,000 reads.

General study findings and limits: The T cell clusters were defined only in silico, without experimental functional validation. TRB repertoire shifts in secondary cytopenia and chronic lymphocytic leukemia mostly reflected lymphoma, not autoimmunity. Comparing secondary cytopenia with chronic lymphocytic leukemia showed no cluster-lack signature, apparently masked by lymphoma repertoire.

TRB was amplified by touch-down multiplex PCR, primer pools A and B combined. TCRdb derives one entry per CDR3 protein from the multiplex PCR reads, leaving out DNA. The listing contains 3,500 to 4,000 distinct CDR3 sequences. The germline V gene has CDR1 SQVTM and CDR2 ANQGSEA. The CDR3 totals 19 residues. The clonotype was recovered from a human donor with an autoimmune cytopenia or autoimmune hepatitis (not recorded which). The J gene is TRBJ2-1, the V gene TRBV29-1; no DNA is available, so the TRBD2 call from TCRdb remains unchecked. Material for sequencing was peripheral blood. CDR3 protein: CSVGRLAGGVKSSYNEQFF.